This T cell receptor (beta chain) stems from a study of CD8+ T cells in alopecia areata. Overall study: Treated patients were given oral tofacitinib, which was dosed at 5 to 10 mg twice daily.

Treatment reported: oral pan-JAK inhibitor, 5-10 mg twice daily. Peripheral blood and lesional scalp punch biopsies came from alopecia areata patients. General study points: Many expanded lesional clones remained in scalp and blood on tofacitinib.

Notes on this clone: As yet, its antigen is unknown.

After isolation, RNA underwent reverse transcription to generate cDNA as the sequencing template. Libraries were prepared by immunoSEQ multiplex PCR; TCRdb keeps only in-frame clonotypes and omits some of them. The sample has about 270,000 clones; 60% are singletons. CDR1 MDHEN and CDR2 SYDVKM come from the germline V gene. Trimming stripped 4 bases from V and 0 bases from J, with 16 bases between. The CDR3 sequence is 16 residues long. The TCR comes from a human donor with alopecia areata. The material was CD4+ T cells sorted from blood, obtained around week 54, from a patient treated with tofacitinib. The chain recombines TRBV28 with TRBJ2-7, with D possibly TRBD2 on 6 matching bases. The CDR3 DNA sequence: TGTGCCAGCAGTTCTGGGGAGGAAAAAAGCTCCTACGAGCAGTACTTC. This gives the protein CASSSGEEKSSYEQYF.